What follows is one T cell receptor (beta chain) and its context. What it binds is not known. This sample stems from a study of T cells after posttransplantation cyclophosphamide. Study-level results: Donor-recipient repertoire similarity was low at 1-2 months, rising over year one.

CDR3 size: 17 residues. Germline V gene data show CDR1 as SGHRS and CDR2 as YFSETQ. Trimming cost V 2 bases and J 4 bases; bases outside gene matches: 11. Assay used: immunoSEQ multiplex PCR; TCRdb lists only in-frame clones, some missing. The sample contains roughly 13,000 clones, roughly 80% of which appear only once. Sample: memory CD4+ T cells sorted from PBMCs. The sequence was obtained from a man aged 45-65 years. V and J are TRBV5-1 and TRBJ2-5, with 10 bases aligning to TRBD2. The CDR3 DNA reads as TGCGCCAGCAGCTTCTCCGGGACTAGCGTCCTCCCAGAGACCCAGTACTTC. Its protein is CASSFSGTSVLPETQYF.